The entry below describes one T cell receptor (beta chain). These data come from a study of control samples from healthy donors and cancer patients. Measured with immunoSEQ multiplex PCR; TCRdb has only the in-frame clones, and not every one. The sample consists of just under 80,000 clones, approximately 90% of them appearing once. V lost 0 bases and J 1 base, leaving 9 bases between the germline ends. CDR1 is MNHEY, CDR2 SVGAGI, per germline. CDR3 length: 15 residues. This TCR came from a woman aged 55-70 years with head and neck cancer. The genes are TRBV6-5 and TRBJ1-1; D is undetermined. Sequencing was done on a sample of PBMCs. The CDR3 loop is CASSYSRRTNTEAFF. CDR3 in DNA: TGTGCCAGCAGTTACTCGCGGCGGACGAACACTGAAGCTTTCTTT.